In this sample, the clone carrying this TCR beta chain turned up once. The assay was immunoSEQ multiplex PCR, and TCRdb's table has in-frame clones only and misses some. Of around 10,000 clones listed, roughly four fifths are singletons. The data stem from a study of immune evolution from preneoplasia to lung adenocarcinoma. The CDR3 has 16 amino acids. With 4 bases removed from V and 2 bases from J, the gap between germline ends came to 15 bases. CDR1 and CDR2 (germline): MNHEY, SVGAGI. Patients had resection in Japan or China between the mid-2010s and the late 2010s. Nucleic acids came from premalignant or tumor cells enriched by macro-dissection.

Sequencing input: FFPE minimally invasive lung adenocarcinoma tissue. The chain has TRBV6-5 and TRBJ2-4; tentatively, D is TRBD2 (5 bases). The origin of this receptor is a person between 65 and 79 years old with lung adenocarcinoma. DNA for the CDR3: TGTGCCAGCAGTTCCTTACCGGGAATGACCAAAAACATTCAGTACTTC. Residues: CASSSLPGMTKNIQYF.